One sample yielded the 20 T cell receptor beta chains listed below, sequenced in a study of CD8 T cells in ankylosing spondylitis. Each CDR3 protein is one row after TCRdb ran MiXCR on the 5' RACE reads. Of approximately 250,000 distinct CDR3 sequences in the sample, roughly a third were seen once. The sample comprised blood, either unsorted or a sorted T cell fraction (not recorded which). Receptors were obtained from a male donor with ankylosing spondylitis or in good health (not recorded which).

The chain couples TRBV5-6 to TRBJ2-3; 7 bases fit TRBD1. The CDR3 sequence is 17 residues long. Germline assignment: CDR1 SGHDT and CDR2 YYEEEE. Trimming cost V 2 bases and J 4 bases; bases outside gene matches: 13. CDR3 sequence: CASSFMARGLTADTQYF. CDR3 bases: TGTGCCAGCAGCTTTATGGCGAGGGGGCTCACGGCAGATACGCAGTATTTT.

The chain links TRBV28 to TRBJ2-2, with TRBD1 identical over 8 bases. V dropped 11 bases and J dropped 4; count of bases not matched to a gene: 3. Germline CDR1 is MDHEN and CDR2 is SYDVKM. The CDR3 has 12 residues. The DNA of the CDR3 is TGTGCCGGGACAGGTGTCACCGGGGAGCTGTTTTTT. It yields the protein CAGTGVTGELFF.

This clonotype came up once. V is TRBV5-1 and J is TRBJ1-4, with D tentatively TRBD1 (5 bases). Trimming shortened V by 4 bases and J by 9 bases, and 19 bases separated the two germline ends. Germline V gene sequence: CDR1 SGHRS, CDR2 YFSETQ. The CDR3 totals 15 residues. The CDR3 is CASSPDDSGRKKLFF. The CDR3 nucleotides read TGCGCCAGCAGCCCCGACGACAGCGGGCGGAAAAAACTGTTTTTT.

This chain uses TRBV12-3 or TRBV12-4 with TRBJ2-7; D ambiguous. CDR3 length: 14 residues. With 3 bases removed from V and 3 bases from J, the gap between germline ends came to 12 bases. The CDR3 protein is CASSFEQTNYEQYF. The CDR3 region has the DNA TGTGCCAGCAGTTTTGAGCAGACCAACTACGAGCAGTACTTC.

This clonotype was recorded once. The chain links TRBV5-5 to TRBJ2-7; D call uncertain. V was shortened by 4 bases and J by 2 bases, with 16 bases between the two germline ends. Germline V gene lookup returns CDR1 SGHKS and CDR2 YYEKEE (reference sequence). CDR3 length: 15 amino acids. The CDR3 protein is CASSKIGSGPYEQYF. The DNA for the CDR3 is TGTGCCAGCAGCAAAATTGGCTCAGGCCCCTACGAGCAGTACTTC.

The V and J genes are TRBV5-5 and TRBJ2-5; D assignment may be TRBD1 or TRBD2 (5 bases each). With 3 bases removed from V and 4 bases from J, the gap between germline ends came to 16 bases. The germline gives CDR1 SGHKS, CDR2 YYEKEE (reference sequence). CDR3 length: 15 residues. CDR3 in DNA: TGTGCCAGCAGCTCCGGGACGGCCGGCTTAGAGACCCAGTACTTC. As protein: CASSSGTAGLETQYF.

The chain joins TRBV5-6 to TRBJ2-2; 7 nucleotides align to TRBD1. Germline CDR1 SGHDT, CDR2 YYEEEE. The CDR3 consists of 14 residues. The ends lost 3 bases at V and 7 bases at J; junction bases unmatched: 6. The CDR3 coding sequence is TGTGCCAGCAGCTCCGGACAGGCAGTCGGGGAGCTGTTTTTT. Translated, it gives CASSSGQAVGELFF.

The chain is built from TRBV12-3 or TRBV12-4 and TRBJ2-5; TRBD1 matches at 7 bases. The CDR3 extends over 15 amino acids. J was trimmed by 0 bases and V by 3 bases; bases with no gene match: 4. The DNA for the CDR3 is TGTGCCAGCAGTTTTGGCCAGGGGGACCAAGAGACCCAGTACTTC. As protein: CASSFGQGDQETQYF.

This clonotype was picked up a small number of times. V usage is TRBV5-1 and J usage is TRBJ2-7; D is unresolved. Trimming stripped 2 bases from V and 5 bases from J, with 11 bases between. This CDR3 comprises 13 residues. Germline V CDR1 and CDR2: SGHRS, YFSETQ. The CDR3: CASSFLPSDEQYF. CDR3 nucleotides: TGCGCCAGCAGCTTCCTCCCCAGCGACGAGCAGTACTTC.

The chain joins TRBV6-5 to TRBJ1-1; D gene uncertain. V shed 11 bases and J shed 6 bases, with 16 bases lying between them. The CDR3 spans 12 residues. In germline, CDR1 is MNHEY, CDR2 SVGAGI. The CDR3 region is CASLSKVAEAFF. The CDR3 DNA is TGTGCCTCACTTAGCAAGGTCGCTGAAGCTTTCTTT.

This chain links TRBV20-1 with TRBJ2-7; 15 bases map to TRBD2. Germline lookup yields CDR1 DFQATT and CDR2 SNEGSKA (reference sequence). V dropped 6 bases and J dropped 2; count of bases not matched to a gene: 8. There are 16 residues in the CDR3. The CDR3 protein is CSATGLAGGLTYEQYF. The DNA for the CDR3 is TGCAGTGCAACGGGACTAGCGGGGGGCCTGACCTACGAGCAGTACTTC.

The chain employs TRBV6-4 and TRBJ2-3, with TRBD2 identical over 8 bases. V shed 4 bases, J shed 2 bases, and the junction held 2 bases outside the gene matches. CDR1 is MRHNA, CDR2 SNTAGT, per germline. The CDR3 runs to 14 residues. CDR3 DNA: TGTGCCAGCAGTGCGCGGGGGGCCACAGATACGCAGTATTTT. Protein product: CASSARGATDTQYF.

V gene TRBV5-6 combines with J gene TRBJ2-5; 9 nucleotides agree with TRBD1. The CDR3 sequence is 15 residues long. The germline V gene has CDR1 SGHDT and CDR2 YYEEEE. J gave up 1 base and V 4 bases, and 5 bases lay outside the gene matches. The CDR3 here is CASSPDRGLQETQYF. The CDR3 nucleotides read TGTGCCAGCAGCCCGGACAGGGGTCTCCAAGAGACCCAGTACTTC.

There are a few counts of this clonotype. J is TRBJ2-6 and V is TRBV27, with 10 bases matching TRBD1. The V segment lost 10 bases and the J segment 2 bases; nucleotides outside the gene matches: 8. The CDR3 loop spans 16 amino acids. Looked up from germline, CDR1 is MNHEY and CDR2 is SMNVEV (reference sequence). The CDR3 DNA is TGTGCCACTGGGTTCGGACAGGGGGCTGGGGCCAACGTCCTGACTTTC. Translation: CATGFGQGAGANVLTF.

This clonotype was seen a few times. The chain combines TRBV4-1 with TRBJ1-1; 9 positions match TRBD1. The CDR3 covers 16 residues. Germline-derived CDR1 and CDR2 are MGHRA and YSYEKL. The V segment lost 4 bases and the J segment 5 bases; nucleotides outside the gene matches: 11. For the CDR3, the DNA is TGCGCCAGCAGCCCCCGGACAGGGGTAAGGGGGACTGAAGCTTTCTTT. Translating it yields CASSPRTGVRGTEAFF.

J is TRBJ1-2 and V is TRBV10-3, with 9 bases fitting TRBD1. Germline V gene data show CDR1 as ENHRY and CDR2 as SYGVKD. V lost 7 bases to trimming and J lost 8 bases; unmatched junction nucleotides: 8. The CDR3 is made up of 13 amino acids. CDR3 sequence: CAIKQQGADGYTF. In DNA form, the CDR3 reads TGTGCCATCAAGCAACAGGGGGCAGACGGCTACACCTTC.

The chain is built from TRBV10-2 and TRBJ2-7; D is possibly TRBD1 (6 bases). Germline V gene data show CDR1 as WSHSY and CDR2 as SAAADI. The CDR3 is made up of 13 amino acids. Trimming left V 5 bases short and J 5 bases short, with 13 bases between. The CDR3 reads CASSPQGPNEQYF. CDR3 nucleotide sequence: TGCGCCAGCAGTCCCCAGGGGCCCAACGAGCAGTACTTC.

This clonotype was observed a few times. This chain links TRBV7-2 with TRBJ2-5; D possibly uses TRBD1 or TRBD2 (5 bases each). Looked up from germline, CDR1 is SGHTA and CDR2 is FQGNSA. The germline V and J ends were trimmed by 2 bases and 7 bases, with 11 bases remaining between them. The CDR3 contains 13 residues. In DNA form, the CDR3 reads TGTGCCAGCAGCTTACGGGACCGAGGGACCCAGTACTTC. Translation gives CASSLRDRGTQYF. Full variable domain (missing parts from reference TRBV7-2 and TRBJ2-5): GAGVSQSPSNKVTEKGKDVELRCDPISGHTALYWYRQSLGQGLEFLIYFQGNSAPDKSGLPSDRFSAERTGGSVSTLTIQRTQQEDSAVYLCASSLRDRGTQYFGPGTRLLVL.

The chain combines TRBV29-1 with TRBJ1-2; 8 bases are shared with TRBD1. This CDR3 spans 14 amino acids. Germline CDR1 reads SQVTM; CDR2 reads ANQGSEA. J lost 4 bases, V lost 6 bases, and 10 bases had no gene match. CDR3 DNA: TGCAGCGTCGGACAGGGAAGTCCAGGCTATGGCTACACCTTC. Amino acid sequence: CSVGQGSPGYGYTF.

This clonotype appeared a single time. The chain joins TRBV10-3 to TRBJ1-3, with D maybe TRBD1 (5 bases). Germline V CDR1 and CDR2: ENHRY, SYGVKD. This CDR3 comprises 14 residues. Deletions cut 10 bases from V and 0 bases from J, with 13 bases between. CDR3 DNA: TGTGCCACGGGGCCCTTCGGCTCTGGAAACACCATATATTTT. Its translation is CATGPFGSGNTIYF.